What follows is one T cell receptor (beta chain) and its context. Recruitment covered about 25 US areas and drew participants whose ages spanned roughly 18 to 89 years. The entry originates in a study of blood T cell repertoires in COVID-19. About the study: From T cells, B-cell-depleted T cells, or PBMCs came the material, which was cDNA or gDNA.

Germline lookup yields CDR1 SSHAT and CDR2 FNYEAQ (reference sequence). This CDR3 is 16 amino acids long. Trimming left V 5 bases short and J 3 bases short, with 17 bases between. TCRdb's table, derived via immunoSEQ multiplex PCR, lists solely in-frame clones and lacks some. The sample consists of about 230,000 clones, roughly 90% of them appearing once. The sequence was obtained from a woman aged 25 to 39 with acute COVID-19. The chain recombines TRBV7-7 with TRBJ1-3; D possibly corresponds to TRBD1 (5 bases). The sample taken for sequencing was PBMCs or T cells enriched from blood (not recorded which). The CDR3 here is CASSRSRGGGGNTIYF. The CDR3 bases are TGTGCCAGCAGCCGGAGTCGCGGGGGAGGTGGAAACACCATATATTTT.